A single TCR beta chain is shown here with its context. What antigen it recognizes has not been identified. Base qualities are not at hand, and no much larger clone is one base apart. The cohort was made up of approximately 670 healthy bone marrow donors. Cohort members were all nominally healthy when sampled, although unrecorded immune exposures were likely present. The donor tested CMV seronegative and was one of the 352 seronegative cohort members. A peripheral blood sample was provided by each donor, and peripheral blood mononuclear cells were used for TCR beta sequencing. Genomic DNA was extracted from the blood cell samples with the Qiagen DNeasy Blood Extraction Kit. This sample is drawn from a study of cytomegalovirus exposure and HLA in healthy donors (dated by TCRdb to 2015 to 2018). About the full investigation: In an earlier analysis of 587 of the donors, less than 350 Gb of sequence data and just under 120 million unique TCR beta sequences from approximately 180 million T cells were reported. An early release that covered some 630 HLA-typed donors contained approximately 300 gigabases of sequencing data and roughly 84 million unique TCR sequences. The genetic ancestry cluster associated with self-reported Caucasian donors included about 81% of the 300 to 400 genotyped donors. The study was designed to test whether signatures of past pathogen exposure could be identified by cataloging public T cell receptors. The study used immunosequencing to profile the T cell repertoires of 666 subjects and linked those repertoires to cytomegalovirus serostatus. A separate validation cohort of over a hundred different subjects was used in addition to the roughly 700-subject first cohort. The study combined high-throughput TCR immunosequencing, statistical association of individual TCRs with disease status, and machine learning to predict cytomegalovirus infection status. In a later analysis, previously published TCR beta repertoires from roughly 710 donors were re-analyzed and high-resolution HLA genotyping was added so that TCR occurrence patterns could be studied. In the later analysis, no new phenotypic data were used to find candidate immune exposures; instead, reliance was placed on TCR beta sequences and their occurrence across donors. An earlier analysis of approximately 500 of the donors applied high-throughput TCR beta sequencing to assess whether each TCR beta V gene segment acted as functional or pseudogenic. Donor age, sex, ethnicity and CMV serostatus were compiled alongside the repertoire data. A later genetic analysis used genome-wide SNP genotypes for about three fifths of the roughly 700 donors, treating that subset as a discovery cohort. All discovery cohort repertoires had been generated using a single sequencing platform. Class I and class II HLA loci were covered by the typing at four-digit resolution. Typing coverage varied by locus: 629-630 donors for A, B, C, DRB1 and DQB1; approximately 500 for DQA1; approximately 570 for DPA1; fewer than 480 for DPB1. A handful of DR-DQ haplotypes were handled as single units for association and clustering because linkage in the cohort was strong. Among 350 to 400 genotyped donors of the cohort, an average of around 240,000 unique TCR beta nucleotide sequences were sequenced per donor, about a sixth of them non-productive.

From the cysteine through the phenylalanine, the CDR3 covers 14 amino acids. Only CDR3 DNA is held: 42 bases, read in frame from base 1. From a lookup of the germline V gene, CDR1 and CDR2 are SGHTA and FQGNSA. At the junction V is shortened by 5 bases and J by 2 bases; bases outside the gene matches: 4. What the study reported, not specific to this receptor: Compared with equally common non-associated chains, HLA-associated TCR beta chains in a later analysis were more clonally expanded and had lower generation probabilities. The sequencing pipeline was judged likely to have produced a cluster of highly shared sequence variants as a technical artifact. In a later genetic analysis, a missense DCLRE1C variant was associated with V-gene and J-gene trimming of TCR beta chains, and the association was replicated in an independent cohort. The authors suggested that the approach could potentially be generalized to other disease states and immunological phenotypes. Specific HLA alleles were associated with 15,000 to 20,000 TCR beta sequences at a false discovery rate of 0.05 in a later analysis. A later analysis found that TCR association rates varied across HLA loci, with DRB1 alleles showing the most associated TCRs and HLA-C alleles the fewest. HLA typing was unavailable for some donors at each locus, so association tests used only the typed subset. Most TCR sequences were seen in very few donors, while some public TCRs were found in many individuals. A later genetic analysis reported fewer N-insertions in productive TCRs among donors in an Asian-associated ancestry cluster than the roughly 690-donor mean. A further reported finding was that TCR beta sequences accurately predicted the HLA-A and HLA-B alleles for most subjects in the first cohort. In this cohort, only TCR beta chains were sequenced, and detectable features were limited by the absence of alpha or paired-chain data. A total of about 150 TCR beta chains were listed by the study as associated with cytomegalovirus. Roughly uniform sequencing depth across donors was assumed in presence/absence analyses, although this assumption may not hold. In both the original and validation cohorts, the classifier was reported to diagnose cytomegalovirus status with high specificity and sensitivity. When HLA alleles, especially DR and DQ, strongly co-occurred, TCR associations were difficult to assign to individual alleles. Immune exposure information for the cohort was limited to CMV serostatus. In an earlier analysis of about 550 of the donors, most TCR beta V segments were observed in productive rearrangements about 87% or about 30% of the time, broadly matching IMGT annotations. Some IMGT-functional V segments, including TRBV6-2 and TRBV6-3, could not be distinguished by the 87-base-pair reads and were therefore excluded. Most CMV-associated TCR beta chains appeared to be HLA-restricted in a later analysis, and the HLA associations seemed to be driven largely by CMV exposure. Correlated functional status among segregating V segments might reflect linkage disequilibrium, but an unknown experimental factor could not be ruled out. According to a later analysis, parvovirus B19, influenza, CMV and Epstein-Barr virus appeared linked to several top co-occurrence clusters. In vitro tests confirmed that a few of the cytomegalovirus-associated TCR beta chains recognize cytomegalovirus antigens. The earlier analysis of approximately 590 of the donors excluded approximately 15 rarely observed V segments, including chromosome 9 orphons, because counts were too low.

Library generation was performed with the immunoSEQ multiplex PCR assay. For the multiplex PCR, a mixture combining 60 forward primers for TCR Vbeta segments and 13 reverse primers for TCR Jbeta segments was used. Amplification of the CDR3 region of rearranged TCR beta genes was performed with a multiplex PCR assay on genomic DNA. Amplified TCR beta libraries were sequenced as 87-base-pair reads on the Illumina HiSeq System. Processing in the source paper ran as follows. In a later analysis, tens of millions of unique TCR beta chains were counted across the roughly 700 repertoires, and some 10 million of these chains were shared by at least two donors. Raw reads were error-corrected and collapsed into unique sequences by a nearest-neighbor algorithm in which closely related sequences were merged to remove PCR and sequencing errors. To assign V, D and J gene segments, CDR3 sequences were aligned to IMGT reference sequences. Each retained sequence needed at least a six-nucleotide match to both a V gene segment and a J gene segment. Rearrangements were called productive when the CDR3 lacked stop codons and stayed in frame with V and J; all others were non-productive. CDR3 was defined by IMGT convention, running from the second conserved V-encoded cysteine to the conserved J-encoded phenylalanine. In an earlier analysis of just under 600 of the donors, sequences lacking an unambiguous match to a single V gene segment were excluded. An earlier analysis of under 750 of the donors called V segments functional above 56.7% productive rearrangements and segregating when the between-donor standard deviation exceeded 5%. A statistical classification framework was built to diagnose cytomegalovirus status from the catalog of TCR beta chain sequences. In a later analysis, TCR nucleotide sequences were compared against IMGT/GENE-DB human TR gene sequences so that V and J genes could be assigned. Using the TCRdist pipeline, a later analysis assigned CDR3 sequences along with most-parsimonious VDJ recombination scenarios. In a later analysis, each TCR beta chain was defined by its CDR3 amino acid sequence together with its V-gene family, and reads without a unique V-gene family were excluded. A later analysis removed 550 to 650 highly shared, low-generation-probability nucleotide sequences to deal with suspected cross-contamination and a sequencing artifact. In a later analysis, a clonal expansion index was calculated for each public chain from normalized within-repertoire ranks of inferred template counts. A later analysis computed generation probabilities with a VDJ recombination model fitted to out-of-frame rearrangements, and checked the results against IGoR. Hypergeometric tests were used in a later analysis to score TCR-TCR, TCR-HLA and TCR-CMV co-occurrence, with a repertoire-size bias correction applied to the TCR pairs. False discovery rates were estimated in a later analysis by permuting HLA or CMV assignments 20 times. In a later analysis, co-occurring TCRs were grouped using DBSCAN, and TCRdist sequence similarity was added for clustering within HLA-allele-positive subsets. For co-occurrence clustering, repertoires with fewer than 30,000 or more than 120,000 public chains were excluded, along with about five repertoires with anomalous nucleotide sharing. This is the immuneACCESS table as TCRdb keeps it, with only in-frame sequences that have V and J called. A part of the clones is gone; compared with another copy, unresolved V genes explain less than half, and the rest is unexplained. The DNA gave D and trimming, while V, J and clone size come from that table. The sample table holds 100,000 to 150,000 clones, of which 78% were seen once. The ten biggest clones cover about 6% of the sample.

The sequence came from a woman aged 40 to 49 in good health and CMV-seronegative. The chain is assembled from TRBV7-2 and TRBJ2-3; TRBD2 aligns with 7 central bases. Sequencing was performed on PBMCs. The CDR3 region reads CASSVSGATDTQYF. The DNA sequence reads TGTGCCAGCAGCGTCAGCGGGGCCACAGATACGCAGTATTTT. Supplemented by the reference TRBV7-2 and TRBJ2-3 proteins around the CDR3, the complete variable domain is GAGVSQSPSNKVTEKGKDVELRCDPISGHTALYWYRQSLGQGLEFLIYFQGNSAPDKSGLPSDRFSAERTGGSVSTLTIQRTQQEDSAVYLCASSVSGATDTQYFGPGTRLTVL.